The entry below gives a single TCR beta chain sequence along with its context. Germline V CDR1 and CDR2: SGHTA, FQGNSA. Losses at the gene ends were 1 base for V and 7 bases for J; bases not matched to a gene: 7. This CDR3 comprises 16 residues. As originally analysed: Reference gene primers were amplified, and this amplification served to estimate nucleated cell counts. Sequenced by immunoSEQ multiplex PCR; TCRdb stores in-frame clones only, minus some. V, J and clone size are taken as reported in that table, and D and trimming were inferred from the DNA itself. The sample lists 120,000 or so clones, roughly four fifths occurring once. This entry comes from a study of blood T cell repertoires in COVID-19. At the level of the study: Spain, Italy and the United States supplied samples that represented acute and convalescent COVID-19. PBMCs, B-cell-depleted T cells, or T cells were the source of the cDNA or gDNA that made up the material.

The V call is TRBV7-2, the J call TRBJ2-2; TRBD2 aligns across 9 bases. The clonotype comes from a human donor in a cohort sampled during active COVID-19. The specimen was peripheral blood. The CDR3 is CASSLGGLALGGELFF. As DNA, the CDR3 is TGTGCCAGCAGCTTAGGGGGACTAGCACTTGGCGGGGAGCTGTTTTTT.